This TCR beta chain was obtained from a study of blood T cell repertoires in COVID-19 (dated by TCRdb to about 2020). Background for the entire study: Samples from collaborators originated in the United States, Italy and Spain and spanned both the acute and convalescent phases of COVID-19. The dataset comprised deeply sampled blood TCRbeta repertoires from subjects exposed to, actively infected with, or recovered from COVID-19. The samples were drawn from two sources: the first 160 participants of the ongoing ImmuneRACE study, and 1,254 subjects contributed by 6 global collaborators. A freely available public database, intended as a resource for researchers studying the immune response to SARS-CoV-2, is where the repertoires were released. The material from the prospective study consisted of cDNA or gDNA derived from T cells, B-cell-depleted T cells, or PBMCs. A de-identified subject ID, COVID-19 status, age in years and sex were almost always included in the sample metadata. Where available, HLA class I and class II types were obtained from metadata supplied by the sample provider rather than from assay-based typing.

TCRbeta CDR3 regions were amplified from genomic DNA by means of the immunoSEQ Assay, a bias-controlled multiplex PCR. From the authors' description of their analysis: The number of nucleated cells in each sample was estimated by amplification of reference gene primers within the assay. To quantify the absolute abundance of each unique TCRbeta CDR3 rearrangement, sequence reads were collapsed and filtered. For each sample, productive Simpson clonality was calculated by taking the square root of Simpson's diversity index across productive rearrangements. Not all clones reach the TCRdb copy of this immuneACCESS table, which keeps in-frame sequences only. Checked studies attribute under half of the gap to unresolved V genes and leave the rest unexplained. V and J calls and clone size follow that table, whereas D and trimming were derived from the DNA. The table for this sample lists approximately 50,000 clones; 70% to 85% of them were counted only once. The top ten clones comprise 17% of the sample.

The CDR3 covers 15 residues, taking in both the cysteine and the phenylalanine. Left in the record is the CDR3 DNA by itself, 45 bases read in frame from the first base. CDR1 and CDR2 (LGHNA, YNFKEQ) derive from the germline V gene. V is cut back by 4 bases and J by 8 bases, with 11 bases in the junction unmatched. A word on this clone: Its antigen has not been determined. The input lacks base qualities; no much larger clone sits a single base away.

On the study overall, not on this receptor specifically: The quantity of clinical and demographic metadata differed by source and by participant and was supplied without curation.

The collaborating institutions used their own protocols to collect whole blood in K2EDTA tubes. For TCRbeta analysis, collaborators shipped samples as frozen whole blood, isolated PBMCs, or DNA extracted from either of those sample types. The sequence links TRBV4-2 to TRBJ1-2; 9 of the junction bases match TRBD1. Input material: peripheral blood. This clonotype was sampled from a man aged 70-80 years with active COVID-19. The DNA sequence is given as TGTGCCAGCAGCCCCGATCCACAGGGGGCCGGAGGCTACACCTTC. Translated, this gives CASSPDPQGAGGYTF.